This T cell receptor beta chain was recovered during a study of blood T cell repertoires in COVID-19 (TCRdb year 2020). For the study in its entirety: Samples from collaborators originated in the United States, Italy and Spain and spanned both the acute and convalescent phases of COVID-19. The prospective study material was composed of cDNA or gDNA derived from T cells, B-cell-depleted T cells, or PBMCs. Subjects who had been exposed to COVID-19, were actively infected with it, or had recovered from it provided the deeply sampled blood TCRbeta repertoires that made up the dataset. The repertoires were released in a freely available public database meant as a resource for research on the immune response to SARS-CoV-2. Samples came from the ongoing ImmuneRACE study (first 160 participants) plus 1,254 subjects from 6 global collaborators. Nearly every sample came with metadata listing a de-identified subject ID, COVID-19 status, age in years and sex. Where available, HLA class I and class II types were obtained from metadata supplied by the sample provider rather than from assay-based typing. The investigation overall reported the following: Clinical and demographic metadata were provided uncurated, with the amount varying by source and participant.

Including the terminal cysteine and phenylalanine, the CDR3 comprises 17 residues. The CDR3 DNA has 51 bases and is translated from base 1. Participants in the prospective study were aged roughly 18 to 89 years, lived in about two dozen United States geographic areas, and enrolled through a virtual design. To assign participants to cohorts, the prospective study relied on clinical history that participants themselves reported in a screening survey and a study questionnaire. For ImmuneRACE Cohort 3, a participant was defined as recovered based on two consecutive negative NP/OP PCR tests, clearance by a healthcare professional, or resolution of symptoms. Mobile phlebotomists in the prospective study collected whole blood, serum and a nasopharyngeal or oropharyngeal swab from every participant. Participants in the prospective study had the option to provide additional blood draws and questionnaires over an approximately 2-month period. Before DNA extraction, prospective study blood samples were shipped either frozen or at room temperature.

TCRbeta CDR3 regions were amplified from genomic DNA using the immunoSEQ Assay, a bias-controlled multiplex PCR. The authors' pipeline ran thus. Within the assay, amplification of reference gene primers was used to estimate how many nucleated cells each sample contained. Sequence reads were collapsed and filtered to measure the absolute abundance of every unique TCRbeta CDR3 rearrangement. For each sample, productive Simpson clonality was calculated as the square root of Simpson's diversity index over productive rearrangements. This is the immuneACCESS table as TCRdb keeps it, with only in-frame sequences that have V and J called. A part of the clones is gone; compared with another copy, unresolved V genes explain less than half, and the rest is unexplained. The D gene and trimming were derived from the DNA, and the V and J assignments and clone size from that table. In all, the sample holds 400,000 or so clones, and about 92% of those were seen once. Clones ranked in the top ten supply roughly 0.66% of the sample.

In regard to this clone: Its antigen target is currently unknown. The record has no base qualities; no much larger clone is one base away.

Sequencing was carried out using PBMCs or T cells enriched from blood (not recorded which). This receptor was obtained from a man aged 18-30 years who had recovered from COVID-19. This chain joins TRBV21-1 to TRBJ2-2; TRBD1, as called in the table, went unchecked against the DNA. TRBV21-1 is a pseudogene. The CDR3 protein: CASSKPGRLANTGELFF. The nucleotides are TGTGCCAGCAGCAAGCCAGGAAGATTAGCGAACACCGGGGAGCTGTTTTTT.